The 27 T cell receptor beta chains below all came from one sample that was sequenced in a study of spatial heterogeneity in lung cancer. Each CDR3 protein gets one entry after TCRdb re-called the 5' RACE reads with MiXCR. The repertoire holds under 150,000 distinct CDR3 sequences, with under 14% as singletons. The time point here: blood at routine non-recurrence follow-up after resection. Specimen: PBMCs, collected at follow-up. The origin of the receptors is a female donor with early-stage non-small cell lung cancer.

The table lists this clonotype with a few counts. The rearrangement links TRBV5-1 to TRBJ2-1; 8 nucleotides match TRBD2. The germline V gene encodes CDR1 SGHRS and CDR2 YFSETQ. Unmatched junction bases numbered 15, after V lost 6 bases and J lost 7 bases. The CDR3 consists of 16 residues. Written as DNA, the CDR3 is TGCGCCAGCACCTTAAGAGCGGGAGAGTCAATTAATGAGCAGTTCTTC. Its translation is CASTLRAGESINEQFF.

This clonotype has ten or more counts. The genes are TRBV25-1 and TRBJ2-1; perhaps TRBD2 as D (5 bases). Germline CDR1 is MGHDK and CDR2 is SYGVNS. V dropped 1 base and J dropped 6 bases, with 10 bases sitting between them. The CDR3 is made up of 14 amino acids. The CDR3 coding sequence is TGTGCCAGCAGTGAATTGGGCGGGCCCAATGAGCAGTTCTTC. Residues: CASSELGGPNEQFF.

The rearrangement uses TRBV11-3 and TRBJ1-1; tentatively, D is TRBD1 (5 bases). V was cut by 5 bases and J by 4 bases, with 14 bases left in between. CDR3 size: 14 residues. Germline assignment: CDR1 SGHNT and CDR2 YENEEA. The CDR3 DNA sequence: TGTGCCAGCAGCCCCTTACAGGCGATCACTGAAGCTTTCTTT. It specifies CASSPLQAITEAFF.

This clonotype was detected many times. The CDR3 protein is CATASGSGEQFF. CDR3 nucleotides: TGTGCCACCGCTAGCGGGAGCGGTGAGCAGTTCTTC. The chain couples TRBV24-1 to TRBJ2-1; 10 bases are a match to TRBD2. Germline V CDR1 and CDR2: KGHDR, SFDVKD. With V trimmed by 9 bases and J by 9 bases, 4 bases remained unmatched. The CDR3 contains 12 residues.

The chain links TRBV12-3 or TRBV12-4 to TRBJ2-5; D might be TRBD1 (5 bases). V lost 9 bases and J 4 bases, leaving 12 bases between the germline ends. This CDR3 has 12 residues. CDR3 sequence (DNA): TGTGCCAGTTCTTGGGGCTCAGAGACCCAGTACTTC. Its protein is CASSWGSETQYF.

This clonotype was found a few times. The chain combines TRBV3-1 with TRBJ1-2, with 7 bases identical to TRBD1. The CDR3 sequence is 14 residues long. Germline V gives CDR1 LGHDT, CDR2 YNNKEL (reference sequence). The V segment lost 10 bases and the J segment 5 bases; nucleotides outside the gene matches: 13. As DNA, the CDR3 is TGTGCCACCTCCACCCAGGGGGTTAATTATGGCTACACCTTC. It yields the protein CATSTQGVNYGYTF.

Ten or more counts support this clonotype. The genes are TRBV18 and TRBJ1-5; the D is unclear. CDR1 is KGHSH, CDR2 LQKENI, per germline. V was shortened by 2 bases and J by 0 bases, with 11 bases between the two germline ends. The CDR3 has 16 residues. CDR3 protein: CASSPGRSNSNQPQHF. CDR3 coding DNA: TGTGCCAGCTCACCAGGGAGGTCGAATAGCAATCAGCCCCAGCATTTT.

The chain couples TRBV6-6 to TRBJ1-1; D gene unclear. This CDR3 is 11 amino acids long. CDR1 MNHNY and CDR2 SVGAGI come from the germline V gene (reference sequence). Deletions cut 2 bases from V and 7 bases from J, with 5 bases between. The CDR3 region is CASSYVLEAFF. The CDR3 DNA is TGTGCCAGCAGTTACGTCCTTGAAGCTTTCTTT.

This clonotype came up a few times. The chain has TRBV5-1 and TRBJ2-1; D perhaps matches TRBD1 (6 bases). V gave up 0 bases and J gave up 6 bases, with 13 bases separating them. This CDR3 contains 15 residues. Germline V CDR1 and CDR2: SGHRS, YFSETQ. The CDR3 sequence is CASSLDRAFSNEQFF. CDR3 DNA sequence: TGCGCCAGCAGCTTGGACAGGGCGTTCTCCAATGAGCAGTTCTTC.

This clonotype was seen a few times. V is TRBV5-1 and J is TRBJ1-3; unclear D gene. The CDR3 runs 15 residues. V lost 4 bases and J 4 bases, leaving 15 bases between the germline ends. Germline loops: CDR1 SGHRS, CDR2 YFSETQ. The CDR3 sequence is CASSPGYGPGNTIYF. Written as DNA, the CDR3 is TGCGCCAGCAGCCCTGGATACGGGCCCGGAAACACCATATATTTT.

This clonotype came up a few times. The gene calls are TRBV20-1 and TRBJ2-1; 11 bases line up with TRBD2. Per germline, CDR1 DFQATT and CDR2 SNEGSKA (reference sequence). V was clipped by 1 base and J by 5 bases; unmatched bases: 7. The CDR3 is 16 residues long. In DNA, the CDR3 is TGCAGTGCTAGAGTCCCGACTAGCGGGATAAACAATGAGCAGTTCTTC. As protein: CSARVPTSGINNEQFF.

This clonotype appeared a few times. The chain employs TRBV29-1 and TRBJ2-5; D remains ambiguous. V lost 6 bases, J lost 2 bases, and 10 bases lay in between. The length of the CDR3 is 12 residues. Germline assignment: CDR1 SQVTM and CDR2 ANQGSEA. CDR3 sequence reads: CSVSSIQETQYF. CDR3 DNA sequence: TGCAGCGTCAGCTCTATACAAGAGACCCAGTACTTC.

Ten or more counts support this clonotype. V usage is TRBV7-2 and J usage is TRBJ1-2; D not resolved. The CDR3 contains 15 residues. V shed 6 bases and J shed 0 bases, with 14 bases lying between them. Germline CDR1 and CDR2: SGHTA and FQGNSA. CDR3 residues: CASSPMDGTNYGYTF. The CDR3 DNA sequence: TGTGCCAGCAGTCCGATGGACGGGACTAACTATGGCTACACCTTC. Full variable domain (rest looked up from reference TRBV7-2 and TRBJ1-2): GAGVSQSPSNKVTEKGKDVELRCDPISGHTALYWYRQSLGQGLEFLIYFQGNSAPDKSGLPSDRFSAERTGGSVSTLTIQRTQQEDSAVYLCASSPMDGTNYGYTFGSGTRLTVV.

This clonotype was seen many times. The rearrangement uses TRBV6-2 or TRBV6-3 and TRBJ1-2; D gene uncertain. The V end lost 5 bases, the J end lost 6 bases, and 19 bases lay between the germline ends. Germline lookup yields CDR1 MNHEY and CDR2 SVGEGT. This CDR3 is 15 amino acids long. The chain's CDR3 is CASSPPVMRRDGYTF. In DNA form, the CDR3 reads TGTGCCAGCAGTCCGCCCGTCATGCGGAGGGATGGCTACACCTTC.

The chain links TRBV4-1 to TRBJ2-3; 11 bases align to TRBD2. V was clipped by 1 base and J by 7 bases; unmatched bases: 10. Germline CDR1 is MGHRA and CDR2 is YSYEKL. CDR3 length: 17 residues. The CDR3 region is CASSQAALAGGRNTQYF. CDR3 nucleotide sequence: TGCGCCAGCAGCCAAGCCGCGCTAGCGGGAGGTAGGAATACGCAGTATTTT.

This clonotype has just a few counts. The rearrangement links TRBV7-2 to TRBJ2-1, with 11 positions matching TRBD2. The germline gives CDR1 SGHTA, CDR2 FQGNSA. The J segment lost 3 bases and the V segment lost 5 bases, leaving 6 bases of the junction unmatched. The CDR3 is made up of 16 amino acids. The DNA of the CDR3 is TGTGCCAGCAGCCTGACTACTAGCGGGAGCTACAATGAGCAGTTCTTC. Translating it yields CASSLTTSGSYNEQFF.

The table lists this clonotype with many counts. V is TRBV7-9 and J is TRBJ1-4; D not resolved. In germline, CDR1 is SEHNR, CDR2 FQNEAQ (reference sequence). Trimming pared 3 bases from V and 7 bases from J, leaving 12 bases between. The length of the CDR3 is 14 residues. CDR3 bases: TGTGCCAGCAGCTTTGACGGAGCGGGTGAAAAACTGTTTTTT. It is translated as CASSFDGAGEKLFF.

This clonotype has just a few counts. The J gene is TRBJ1-4, the V gene TRBV27; no definite D call. This CDR3 has 15 residues. V was cut by 1 base and J by 3 bases, with 9 bases left in between. The germline V gene has CDR1 MNHEY and CDR2 SMNVEV (reference sequence). CDR3 nucleotides: TGTGCCAGCAGTTTATTTGGGGTCGCTAATGAAAAACTGTTTTTT. Translating gives CASSLFGVANEKLFF.

This chain links TRBV30 with TRBJ2-3; 7 nucleotides line up with TRBD1. There are 17 residues in the CDR3. Germline CDR1 reads GTSNPN; CDR2 reads SVGIG (reference sequence). Trimming removed 0 bases from V and 3 bases from J; junction bases left unmatched: 12. The CDR3 coding sequence is TGTGCCTGGAGTGTACCCGGCAGGGGGATAGGGACAGATACGCAGTATTTT. Protein product: CAWSVPGRGIGTDTQYF.

This clonotype was seen at least ten times. The V and J genes are TRBV4-2 and TRBJ2-4; unclear D gene. CDR3 length: 18 amino acids. V shed 0 bases and J shed 3 bases, with 18 bases lying between them. The germline CDR1 and CDR2 sequences are LGHNA and YNFKEQ. The CDR3 DNA reads TGTGCCAGCAGCCAAGATTCGCTGGGTGGTAGAGGCAAAAACATTCAGTACTTC. Amino acids: CASSQDSLGGRGKNIQYF.

This clonotype was seen many times. V and J are TRBV15 and TRBJ2-1; a weak D match, TRBD1 (6 bases). CDR3 size: 15 residues. Germline V gives CDR1 LNHNV, CDR2 YYDKDF (reference sequence). The V and J ends lost 0 bases and 6 bases respectively, with 12 bases between them. The CDR3 reads CATSRDPGHSNEQFF. The CDR3 DNA reads TGTGCCACCAGCAGAGATCCGGGACACAGCAATGAGCAGTTCTTC.

The rearrangement links TRBV25-1 to TRBJ2-1; D not certain. Between the trimmed V and J ends, which lost 4 bases and 3 bases, there was a span of 13 bases. CDR3 length equals 15 residues. CDR1 and CDR2 (germline): MGHDK, SYGVNS. The CDR3 DNA is TGTGCCAGCAGTGCGGGCCCCCTGAACTACAATGAGCAGTTCTTC. Encoded protein: CASSAGPLNYNEQFF.

This clonotype appeared many times. The V call is TRBV29-1, the J call TRBJ1-1, with D possibly TRBD1 on 6 matching bases. Germline V lookup: CDR1 SQVTM, CDR2 ANQGSEA. The length of the CDR3 is 13 residues. V was clipped by 5 bases and J by 5 bases, with 15 bases between them. DNA for the CDR3: TGCAGCGTTATCAGGGGCGGGCTGACTGAAGCTTTCTTT. Translating it yields CSVIRGGLTEAFF. The entire variable domain, with the rest obtained from reference TRBV29-1 and TRBJ1-1, is as follows: SAVISQKPSRDICQRGTSLTIQCQVDSQVTMMFWYRQQPGQSLTLIATANQGSEATYESGFVIDKFPISRPNLTFSTLTVSNMSPEDSSIYLCSVIRGGLTEAFFGQGTRLTVV.

This clonotype showed up many times. The chain uses TRBV6-5 and TRBJ2-3; TRBD2 agrees at 12 bases. V shed 3 bases, J shed 0 bases, and the junction held 4 bases outside the gene matches. The CDR3 is 17 residues long. Germline CDR1 is MNHEY and CDR2 is SVGAGI. Here the CDR3 DNA reads TGTGCCAGCAGTTATTCCGGACTAGCGGGGAGCACAGATACGCAGTATTTT. Amino acids: CASSYSGLAGSTDTQYF.

This clonotype was observed at least ten times. J is TRBJ2-5 and V is TRBV20-1, with D perhaps matching TRBD2 (6 bases). This CDR3 comprises 11 residues. Germline V gives CDR1 DFQATT, CDR2 SNEGSKA (reference sequence). CDR3 amino acids: CSSDFRETQYF. In nucleotides, the CDR3 is TGCTCTAGCGATTTCCGAGAGACCCAGTACTTC.

The table lists this clonotype with a few counts. The gene calls are TRBV7-9 and TRBJ1-1; perhaps TRBD1 as D (6 bases). V gave up 6 bases and J gave up 11 bases, with 19 bases separating them. Germline V CDR1 and CDR2: SEHNR, FQNEAQ (reference sequence). The CDR3 runs to 13 residues. The CDR3 coding sequence is TGTGCCAGCAGGCTTGAATCAGGGGCTCGTGCTTTCTTT. Translated, it gives CASRLESGARAFF.

The V call is TRBV11-1, the J call TRBJ1-1; the D gene is possibly TRBD1 (5 bases). The CDR3 extends over 13 amino acids. Trimming shortened V by 3 bases and J by 7 bases, and 12 bases separated the two germline ends. Germline loops: CDR1 SGHAT, CDR2 FQDESV (reference sequence). The CDR3 sequence: CASSFGARIEAFF. CDR3 bases: TGTGCCAGCAGCTTCGGGGCGCGGATTGAAGCTTTCTTT.